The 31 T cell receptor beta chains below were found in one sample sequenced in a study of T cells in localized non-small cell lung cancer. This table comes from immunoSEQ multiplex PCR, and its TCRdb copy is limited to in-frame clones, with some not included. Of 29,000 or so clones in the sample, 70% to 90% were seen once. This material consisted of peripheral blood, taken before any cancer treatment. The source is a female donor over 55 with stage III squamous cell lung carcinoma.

CDR3 in DNA: TGTGCCAGCAGCTCGGCTGGGCTAGCGGGCAGGGAGACCCAGTACTTC. Amino acid sequence: CASSSAGLAGRETQYF. The genes are TRBV5-4 and TRBJ2-5, with 8 positions matching TRBD2. V shed 3 bases and J 5 bases; nucleotides not matched to a gene: 12. Germline CDR1 is SGHNT and CDR2 is YYREEE (reference sequence). This CDR3 is 16 amino acids long.

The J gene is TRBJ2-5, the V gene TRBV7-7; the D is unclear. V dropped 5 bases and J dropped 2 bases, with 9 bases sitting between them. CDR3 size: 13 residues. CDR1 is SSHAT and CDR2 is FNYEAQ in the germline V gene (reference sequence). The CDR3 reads CASSRVNQETQYF. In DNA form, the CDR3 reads TGTGCCAGCAGCAGGGTTAATCAAGAGACCCAGTACTTC.

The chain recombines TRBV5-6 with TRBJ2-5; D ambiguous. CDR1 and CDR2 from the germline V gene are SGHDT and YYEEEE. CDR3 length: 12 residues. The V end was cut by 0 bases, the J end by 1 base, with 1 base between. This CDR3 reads CASSLGQETQYF. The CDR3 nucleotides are TGTGCCAGCAGCTTGGGCCAAGAGACCCAGTACTTC.

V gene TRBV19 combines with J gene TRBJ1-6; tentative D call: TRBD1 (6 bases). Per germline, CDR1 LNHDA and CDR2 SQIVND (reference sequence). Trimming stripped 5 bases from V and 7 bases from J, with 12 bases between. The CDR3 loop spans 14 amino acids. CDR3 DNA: TGTGCCAGTAGTTTTGACAGGCCGAATTCACCCCTCCACTTT. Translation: CASSFDRPNSPLHF.

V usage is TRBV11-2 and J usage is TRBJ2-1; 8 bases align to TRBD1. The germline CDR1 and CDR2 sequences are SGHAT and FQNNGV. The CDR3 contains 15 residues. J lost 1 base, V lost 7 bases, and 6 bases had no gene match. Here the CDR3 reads CASTQGARSYNEQFF. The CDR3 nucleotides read TGTGCCAGCACCCAGGGGGCGCGATCCTACAATGAGCAGTTCTTC.

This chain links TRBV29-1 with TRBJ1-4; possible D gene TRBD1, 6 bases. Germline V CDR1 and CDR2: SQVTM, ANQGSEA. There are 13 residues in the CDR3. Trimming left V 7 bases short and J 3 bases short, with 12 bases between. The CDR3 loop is CSGTDSSNEKLFF. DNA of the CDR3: TGCAGCGGAACGGACAGCTCTAATGAAAAACTGTTTTTT.

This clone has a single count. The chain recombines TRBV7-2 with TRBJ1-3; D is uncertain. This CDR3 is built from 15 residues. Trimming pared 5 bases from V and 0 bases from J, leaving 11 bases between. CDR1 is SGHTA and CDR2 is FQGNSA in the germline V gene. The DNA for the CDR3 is TGTGCCAGCAGCCCCCTGGACCACTCTGGAAACACCATATATTTT. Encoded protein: CASSPLDHSGNTIYF.

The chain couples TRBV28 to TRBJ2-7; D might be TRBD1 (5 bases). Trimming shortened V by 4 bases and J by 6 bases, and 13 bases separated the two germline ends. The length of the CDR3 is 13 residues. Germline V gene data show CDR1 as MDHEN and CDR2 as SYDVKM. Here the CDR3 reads CASSWGSPSEQYF. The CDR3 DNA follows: TGTGCCAGCAGTTGGGGCTCACCTTCCGAGCAGTACTTC.

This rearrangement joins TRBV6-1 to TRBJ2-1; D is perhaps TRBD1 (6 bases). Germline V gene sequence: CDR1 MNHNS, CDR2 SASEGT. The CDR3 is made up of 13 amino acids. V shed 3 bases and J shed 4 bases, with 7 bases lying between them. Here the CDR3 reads CASSDGQYNEQFF. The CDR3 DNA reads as TGTGCCAGCAGTGATGGACAGTACAATGAGCAGTTCTTC.

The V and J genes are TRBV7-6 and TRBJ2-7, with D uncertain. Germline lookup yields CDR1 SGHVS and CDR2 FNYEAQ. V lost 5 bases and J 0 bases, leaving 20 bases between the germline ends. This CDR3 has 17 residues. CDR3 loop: CASSPDVGQSFSYEQYF. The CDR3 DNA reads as TGTGCCAGCAGCCCAGACGTAGGGCAGTCTTTCTCCTACGAGCAGTACTTC.

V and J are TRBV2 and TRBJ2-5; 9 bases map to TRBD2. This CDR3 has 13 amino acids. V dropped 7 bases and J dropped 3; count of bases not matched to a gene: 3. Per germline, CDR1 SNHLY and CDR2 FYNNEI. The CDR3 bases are TGTGCCAGCACCCGACTAGCGGAAGAGACCCAGTACTTC. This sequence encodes CASTRLAEETQYF.

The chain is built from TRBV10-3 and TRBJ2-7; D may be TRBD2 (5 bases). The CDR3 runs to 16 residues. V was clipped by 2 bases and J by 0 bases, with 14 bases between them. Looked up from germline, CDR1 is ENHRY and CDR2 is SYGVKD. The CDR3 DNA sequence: TGTGCCATCAGTGAGACAGCCGCGGGCCGCTCCTACGAGCAGTACTTC. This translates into CAISETAAGRSYEQYF.

In DNA form, the CDR3 reads TGTGCCAGCAGCGAGAGACCACAGGGGGCCTACGAGCAGTACTTC. Its protein is CASSERPQGAYEQYF. The chain employs TRBV5-6 and TRBJ2-7; 8 nucleotides agree with TRBD1. The CDR3 loop spans 15 amino acids. Unmatched junction bases numbered 8, after V lost 4 bases and J lost 2 bases. Germline CDR1 SGHDT, CDR2 YYEEEE.

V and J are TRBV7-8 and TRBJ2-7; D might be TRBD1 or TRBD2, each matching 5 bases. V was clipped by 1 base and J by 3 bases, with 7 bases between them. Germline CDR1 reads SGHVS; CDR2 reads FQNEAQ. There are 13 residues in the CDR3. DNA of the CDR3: TGTGCCAGCAGCTTAGGGGACGTCTACGAGCAGTACTTC. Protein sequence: CASSLGDVYEQYF.

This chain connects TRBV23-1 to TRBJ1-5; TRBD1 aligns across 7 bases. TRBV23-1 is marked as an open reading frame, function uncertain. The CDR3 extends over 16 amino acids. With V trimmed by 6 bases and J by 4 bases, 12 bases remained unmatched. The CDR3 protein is CASSLKPGQRNQPQHF. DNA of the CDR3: TGCGCCAGCAGCCTCAAGCCGGGACAGAGAAATCAGCCCCAGCATTTT.

The CDR3 reads CASSSQGSSYEQYF. DNA of the CDR3: TGTGCCAGCAGCTCACAGGGGTCGAGCTACGAGCAGTACTTC. This chain links TRBV13 with TRBJ2-7; 7 bases line up with TRBD1. J gave up 3 bases and V 4 bases, and 6 bases lay outside the gene matches. Per the germline V gene, CDR1 is PRHDT and CDR2 is FYEKMQ (reference sequence). The CDR3 sequence is 14 residues long. Full variable domain (remainder filled in from reference TRBV13 and TRBJ2-7): AAGVIQSPRHLIKEKRETATLKCYPIPRHDTVYWYQQGPGQDPQFLISFYEKMQSDKGSIPDRFSAQQFSDYHSELNMSSLELGDSALYFCASSSQGSSYEQYFGPGTRLTVT.

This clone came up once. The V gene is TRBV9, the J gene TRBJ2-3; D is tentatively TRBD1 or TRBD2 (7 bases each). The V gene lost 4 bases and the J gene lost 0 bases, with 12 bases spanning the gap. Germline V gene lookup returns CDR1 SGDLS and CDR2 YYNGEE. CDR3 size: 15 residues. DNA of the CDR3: TGTGCCAGCAGCACCAGGGGGGGGAGCACAGATACGCAGTATTTT. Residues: CASSTRGGSTDTQYF.

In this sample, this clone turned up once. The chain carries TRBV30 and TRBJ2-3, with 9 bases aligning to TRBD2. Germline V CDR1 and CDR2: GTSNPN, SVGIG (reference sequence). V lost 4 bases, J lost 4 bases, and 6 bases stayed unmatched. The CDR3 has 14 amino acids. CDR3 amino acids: CAWTAGGPSDTQYF. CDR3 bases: TGTGCCTGGACGGCGGGGGGGCCCTCAGATACGCAGTATTTT.

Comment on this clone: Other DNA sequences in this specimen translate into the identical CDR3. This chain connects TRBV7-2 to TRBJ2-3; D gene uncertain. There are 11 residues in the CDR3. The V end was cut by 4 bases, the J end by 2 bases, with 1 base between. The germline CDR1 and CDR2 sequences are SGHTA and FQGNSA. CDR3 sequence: CASSSTDTQYF. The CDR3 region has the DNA TGTGCCAGCAGCTCCACAGATACGCAGTATTTT.

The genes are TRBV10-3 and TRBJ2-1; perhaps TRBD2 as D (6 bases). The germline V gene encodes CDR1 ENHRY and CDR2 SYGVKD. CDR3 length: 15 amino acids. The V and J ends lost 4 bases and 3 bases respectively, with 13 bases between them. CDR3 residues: CAISAPGLRYNEQFF. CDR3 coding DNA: TGTGCCATCAGTGCACCGGGACTTCGCTACAATGAGCAGTTCTTC.

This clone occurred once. The CDR3 reads CASSLKDGYEQYF. The CDR3 DNA reads as TGTGCCAGCAGTTTAAAGGACGGATACGAGCAGTACTTC. This chain links TRBV6-6 with TRBJ2-7; D is undetermined. Germline V gene sequence: CDR1 MNHNY, CDR2 SVGAGI (reference sequence). V gave up 4 bases and J gave up 4 bases, with 11 bases separating them. CDR3 size: 13 residues.

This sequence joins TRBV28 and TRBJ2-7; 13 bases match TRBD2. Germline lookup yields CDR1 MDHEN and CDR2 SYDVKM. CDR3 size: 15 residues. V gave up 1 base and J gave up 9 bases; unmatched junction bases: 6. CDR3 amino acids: CASSLSGTSGAPQYF. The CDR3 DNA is TGTGCCAGCAGTTTATCCGGGACTAGCGGGGCGCCGCAGTACTTC.

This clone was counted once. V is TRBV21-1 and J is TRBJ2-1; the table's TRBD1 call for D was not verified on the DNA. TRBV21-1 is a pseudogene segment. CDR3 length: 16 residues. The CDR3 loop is CASSKGPRDIYNEQFF. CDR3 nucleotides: TGTGCCAGCAGCAAGGGTCCTCGGGACATCTACAATGAGCAGTTCTTC.

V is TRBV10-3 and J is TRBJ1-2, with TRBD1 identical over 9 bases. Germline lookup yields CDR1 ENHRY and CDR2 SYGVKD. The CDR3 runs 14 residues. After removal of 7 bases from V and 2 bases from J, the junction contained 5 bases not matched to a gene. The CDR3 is CAITGQGRNYGYTF. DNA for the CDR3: TGTGCCATCACCGGACAGGGGAGGAACTATGGCTACACCTTC.

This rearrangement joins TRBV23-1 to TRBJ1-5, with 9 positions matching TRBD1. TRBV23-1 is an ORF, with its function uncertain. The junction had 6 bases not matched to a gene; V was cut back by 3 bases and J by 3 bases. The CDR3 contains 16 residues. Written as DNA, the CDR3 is TGCGCCAGCAGTCAGGGGACAGGGATGACCAATCAGCCCCAGCATTTT. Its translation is CASSQGTGMTNQPQHF.

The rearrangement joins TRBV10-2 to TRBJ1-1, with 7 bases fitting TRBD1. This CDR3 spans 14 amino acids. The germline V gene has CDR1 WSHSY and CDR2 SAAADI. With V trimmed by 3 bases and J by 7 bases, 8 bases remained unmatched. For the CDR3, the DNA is TGCGCCAGCAGTGATCTGACAGGGCAGGATGAAGCTTTCTTT. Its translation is CASSDLTGQDEAFF.

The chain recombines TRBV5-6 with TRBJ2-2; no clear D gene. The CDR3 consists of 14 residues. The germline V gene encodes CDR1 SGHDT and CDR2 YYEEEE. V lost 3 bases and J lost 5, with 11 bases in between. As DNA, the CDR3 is TGTGCCAGCAGCTCAATAGCCAATACCGGGGAGCTGTTTTTT. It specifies CASSSIANTGELFF.

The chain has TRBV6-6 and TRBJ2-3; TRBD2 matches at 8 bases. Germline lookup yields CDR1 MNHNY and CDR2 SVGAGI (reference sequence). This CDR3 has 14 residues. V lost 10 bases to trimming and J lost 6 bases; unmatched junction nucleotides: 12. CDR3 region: CATGLASITDTQYF. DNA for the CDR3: TGTGCCACCGGACTAGCTTCAATAACGGATACGCAGTATTTT.

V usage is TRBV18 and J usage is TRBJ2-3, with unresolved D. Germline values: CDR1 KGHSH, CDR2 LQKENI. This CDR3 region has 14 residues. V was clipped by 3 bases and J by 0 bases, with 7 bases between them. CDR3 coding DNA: TGTGCCAGCTCACCTCTGGACAGCACAGATACGCAGTATTTT. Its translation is CASSPLDSTDTQYF.

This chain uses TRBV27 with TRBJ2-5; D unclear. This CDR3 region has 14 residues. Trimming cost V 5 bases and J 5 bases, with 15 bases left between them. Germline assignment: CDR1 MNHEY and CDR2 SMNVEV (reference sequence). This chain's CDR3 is CASSINSLGETQYF. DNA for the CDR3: TGTGCCAGCAGTATAAACAGTTTAGGTGAGACCCAGTACTTC.

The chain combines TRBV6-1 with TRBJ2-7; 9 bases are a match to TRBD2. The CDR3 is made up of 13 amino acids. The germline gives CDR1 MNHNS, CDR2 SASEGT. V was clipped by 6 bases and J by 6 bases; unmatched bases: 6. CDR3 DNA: TGTGCCAGCAGGGTGACAGCGGGAGGCGAGCAGTACTTC. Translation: CASRVTAGGEQYF.